Sequencing of this T cell receptor (beta chain) was carried out in a study of T cell responses to AZD1222 COVID-19 vaccine. Study-level results: Elevations in Spike-specific TCR breadth and depth followed administration of two AZD1222 doses. Across spike, vaccine-associated CD4 TCRs were found, dominant at 160-218 and 743-854. Baseline serostatus was positive in only six AZD1222 recipients.

Concerning this clone: No antigen is known for it.

Data came from immunoSEQ multiplex PCR; TCRdb stores just in-frame clones and leaves some out. The sample consists of 45,000 to 70,000 clones, roughly 86% of them appearing once. In germline, CDR1 is MDHEN, CDR2 SYDVKM. This CDR3 is 14 amino acids long. V was clipped by 3 bases and J by 6 bases; unmatched bases: 4. The source of this sequence is an adult in good health. This sample comprised peripheral blood, obtained on day 0 of AZD1222 vaccination. The chain links TRBV28 to TRBJ2-1, with 8 bases fitting TRBD1. CDR3 region: CASSFFGQGNEQFF. In DNA, the CDR3 is TGTGCCAGCAGTTTCTTCGGACAGGGCAATGAGCAGTTCTTC.